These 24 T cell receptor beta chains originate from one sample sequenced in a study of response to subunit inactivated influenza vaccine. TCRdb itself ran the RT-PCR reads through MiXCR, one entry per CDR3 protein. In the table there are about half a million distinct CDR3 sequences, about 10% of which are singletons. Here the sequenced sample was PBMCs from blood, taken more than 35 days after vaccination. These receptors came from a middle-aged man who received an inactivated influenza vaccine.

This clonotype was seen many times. The CDR3 DNA reads as TGTGCCAGCAGCTCAAGGACTAGCGGACAAGAGACCCAGTACTTC. Translation gives CASSSRTSGQETQYF. V usage is TRBV7-2 and J usage is TRBJ2-5; 10 bases fit TRBD2. The V and J ends lost 4 bases and 2 bases, in that order; junction bases with no gene match: 4. The CDR3 is 15 residues long. CDR1 and CDR2 from the germline V gene are SGHTA and FQGNSA.

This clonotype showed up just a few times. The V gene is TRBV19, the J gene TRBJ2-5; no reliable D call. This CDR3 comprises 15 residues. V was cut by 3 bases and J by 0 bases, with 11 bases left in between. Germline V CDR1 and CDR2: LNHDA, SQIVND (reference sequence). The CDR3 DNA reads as TGTGCCAGTAGTATTCGGCCGAATTACCAAGAGACCCAGTACTTC. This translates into CASSIRPNYQETQYF.

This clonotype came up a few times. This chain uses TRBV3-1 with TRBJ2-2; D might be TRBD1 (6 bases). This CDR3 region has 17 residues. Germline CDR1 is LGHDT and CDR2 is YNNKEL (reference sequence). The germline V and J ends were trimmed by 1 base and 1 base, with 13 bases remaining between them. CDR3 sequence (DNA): TGTGCCAGCAGCCAAGGGTACGGACAGATGAACACCGGGGAGCTGTTTTTT. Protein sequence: CASSQGYGQMNTGELFF.

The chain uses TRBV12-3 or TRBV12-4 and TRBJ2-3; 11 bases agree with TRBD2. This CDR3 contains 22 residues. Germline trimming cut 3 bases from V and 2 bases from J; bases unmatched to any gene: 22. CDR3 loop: CASSFSRWGPSGGFNPTDTQYF. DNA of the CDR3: TGTGCCAGCAGTTTTTCCCGGTGGGGCCCTAGCGGGGGGTTCAACCCCACAGATACGCAGTATTTT.

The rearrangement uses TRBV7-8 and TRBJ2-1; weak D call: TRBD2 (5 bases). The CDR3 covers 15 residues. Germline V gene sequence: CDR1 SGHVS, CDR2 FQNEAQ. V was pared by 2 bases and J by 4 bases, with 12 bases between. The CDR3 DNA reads TGTGCCAGCAGCTTACTTGAGGGTTTGTACAATGAGCAGTTCTTC. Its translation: CASSLLEGLYNEQFF.

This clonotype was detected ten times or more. CDR3 loop: CASSFTNFNEQFF. As DNA, the CDR3 is TGTGCCAGCAGCTTTACGAATTTCAATGAGCAGTTCTTC. V is TRBV5-5 and J is TRBJ2-1; the D is unclear. The CDR3 extends over 13 amino acids. V dropped 2 bases and J dropped 6 bases, with 9 bases sitting between them. Looked up from germline, CDR1 is SGHKS and CDR2 is YYEKEE (reference sequence).

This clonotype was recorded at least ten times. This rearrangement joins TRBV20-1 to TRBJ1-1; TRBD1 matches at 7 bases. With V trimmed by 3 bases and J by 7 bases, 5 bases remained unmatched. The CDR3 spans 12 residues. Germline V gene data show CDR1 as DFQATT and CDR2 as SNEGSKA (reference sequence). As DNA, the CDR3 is TGCAGTGCTAGCCGGGGGACAGATGAAGCTTTCTTT. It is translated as CSASRGTDEAFF.

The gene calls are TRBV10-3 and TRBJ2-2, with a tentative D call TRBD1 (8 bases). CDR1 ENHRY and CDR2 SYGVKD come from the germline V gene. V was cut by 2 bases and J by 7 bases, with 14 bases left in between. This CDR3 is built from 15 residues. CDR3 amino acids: CAISERTGRGGELFF. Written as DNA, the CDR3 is TGTGCCATCAGTGAGCGGACAGGGAGGGGCGGGGAGCTGTTTTTT.

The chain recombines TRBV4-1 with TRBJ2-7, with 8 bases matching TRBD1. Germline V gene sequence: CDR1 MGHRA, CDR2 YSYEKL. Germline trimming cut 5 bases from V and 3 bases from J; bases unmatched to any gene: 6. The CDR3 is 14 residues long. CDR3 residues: CASSYGQGNYEQYF. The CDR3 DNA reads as TGCGCCAGCAGCTACGGACAGGGAAACTACGAGCAGTACTTC.

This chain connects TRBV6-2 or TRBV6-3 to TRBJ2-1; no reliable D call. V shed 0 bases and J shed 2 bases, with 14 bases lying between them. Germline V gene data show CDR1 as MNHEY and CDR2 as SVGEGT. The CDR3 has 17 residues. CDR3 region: CASSYSIVRATYNEQFF. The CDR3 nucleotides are TGTGCCAGCAGTTACTCGATCGTCAGAGCTACCTACAATGAGCAGTTCTTC.

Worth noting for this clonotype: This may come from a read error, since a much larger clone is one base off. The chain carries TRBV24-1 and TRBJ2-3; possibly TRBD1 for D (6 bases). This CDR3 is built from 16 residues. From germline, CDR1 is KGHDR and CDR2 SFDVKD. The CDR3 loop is CTTSDPNPTGGDTQYF. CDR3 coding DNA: TGTACCACCAGTGACCCGAACCCGACAGGAGGAGATACGCAGTATTTT.

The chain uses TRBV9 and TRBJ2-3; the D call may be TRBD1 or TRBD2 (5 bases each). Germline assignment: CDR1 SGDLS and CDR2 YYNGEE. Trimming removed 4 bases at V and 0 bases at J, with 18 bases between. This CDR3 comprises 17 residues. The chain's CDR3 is CASSPRGTPASTDTQYF. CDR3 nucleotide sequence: TGTGCCAGCAGCCCCCGAGGGACCCCCGCCAGCACAGATACGCAGTATTTT.

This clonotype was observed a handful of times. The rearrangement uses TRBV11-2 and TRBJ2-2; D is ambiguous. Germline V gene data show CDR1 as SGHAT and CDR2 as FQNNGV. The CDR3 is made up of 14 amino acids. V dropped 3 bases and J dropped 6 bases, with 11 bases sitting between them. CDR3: CASSFRMTPGELFF. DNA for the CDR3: TGTGCCAGCAGCTTTCGAATGACACCCGGGGAGCTGTTTTTT.

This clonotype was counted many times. CDR3 coding DNA: TGCGCCAGCAGCCAGATAGTAGCGGGGTTAAGTGTAGGGGTCCAGTACTTC. Protein sequence: CASSQIVAGLSVGVQYF. This chain joins TRBV4-1 and TRBJ2-5; 8 positions match TRBD2. The V gene end was trimmed by 3 bases and the J gene end by 10 bases; junction bases not matched to a gene: 19. CDR3 length equals 17 residues. CDR1 and CDR2 from the germline V gene are MGHRA and YSYEKL.

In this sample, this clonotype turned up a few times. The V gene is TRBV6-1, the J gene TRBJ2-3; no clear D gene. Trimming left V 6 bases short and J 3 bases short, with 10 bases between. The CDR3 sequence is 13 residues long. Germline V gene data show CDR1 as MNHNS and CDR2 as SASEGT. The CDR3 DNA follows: TGTGCCAGCAGAAGCCCGAGGACAGATACGCAGTATTTT. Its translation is CASRSPRTDTQYF.

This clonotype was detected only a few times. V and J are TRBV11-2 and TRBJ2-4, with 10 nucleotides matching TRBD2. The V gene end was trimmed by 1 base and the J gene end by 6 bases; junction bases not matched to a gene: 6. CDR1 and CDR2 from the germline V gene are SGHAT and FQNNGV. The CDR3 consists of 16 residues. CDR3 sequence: CASSLGSGGFGNIQYF. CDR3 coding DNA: TGTGCCAGCAGCTTAGGTAGCGGGGGGTTTGGAAACATTCAGTACTTC.

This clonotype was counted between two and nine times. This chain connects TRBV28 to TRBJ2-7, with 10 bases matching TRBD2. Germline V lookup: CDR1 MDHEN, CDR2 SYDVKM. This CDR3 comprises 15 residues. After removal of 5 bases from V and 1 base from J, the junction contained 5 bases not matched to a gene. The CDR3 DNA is TGTGCCAGCAGTCCTAGCGGGAGAGGGTCCTACGAGCAGTACTTC. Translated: CASSPSGRGSYEQYF.

Here the CDR3 reads CASSFRGRIQETQYF. The CDR3 coding sequence is TGTGCCAGCAGCTTTCGCGGCCGGATCCAAGAGACCCAGTACTTC. The rearrangement uses TRBV11-2 and TRBJ2-5, with D hard to call. The CDR3 has 15 residues. The germline CDR1 and CDR2 sequences are SGHAT and FQNNGV. V was cut by 3 bases and J by 1 base, with 12 bases left in between.

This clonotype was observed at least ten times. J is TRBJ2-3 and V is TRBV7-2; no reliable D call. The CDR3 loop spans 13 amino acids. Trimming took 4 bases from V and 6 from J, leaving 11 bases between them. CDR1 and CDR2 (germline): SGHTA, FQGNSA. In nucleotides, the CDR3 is TGTGCCAGCAGCTACATCACAGCGGATACGCAGTATTTT. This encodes CASSYITADTQYF.

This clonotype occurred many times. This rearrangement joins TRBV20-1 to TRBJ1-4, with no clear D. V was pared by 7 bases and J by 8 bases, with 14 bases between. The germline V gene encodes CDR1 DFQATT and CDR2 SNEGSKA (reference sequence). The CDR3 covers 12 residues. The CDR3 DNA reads TGCAGTGGCAGTAAAGCGGGGGAAAAACTGTTTTTT. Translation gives CSGSKAGEKLFF.

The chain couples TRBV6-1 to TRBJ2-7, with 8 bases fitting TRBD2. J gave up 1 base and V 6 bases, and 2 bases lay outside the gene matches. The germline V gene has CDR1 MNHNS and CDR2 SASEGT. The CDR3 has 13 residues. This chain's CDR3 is CASRAGGSYEQYF. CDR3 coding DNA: TGTGCCAGCAGGGCGGGAGGATCCTACGAGCAGTACTTC.

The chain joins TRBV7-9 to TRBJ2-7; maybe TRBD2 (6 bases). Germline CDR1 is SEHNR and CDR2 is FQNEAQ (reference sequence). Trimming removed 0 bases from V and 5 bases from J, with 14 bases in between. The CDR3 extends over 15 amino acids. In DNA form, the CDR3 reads TGTGCCAGCAGCTTAGCCGGGAGCGCTTTGGACGAGCAGTACTTC. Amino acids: CASSLAGSALDEQYF.

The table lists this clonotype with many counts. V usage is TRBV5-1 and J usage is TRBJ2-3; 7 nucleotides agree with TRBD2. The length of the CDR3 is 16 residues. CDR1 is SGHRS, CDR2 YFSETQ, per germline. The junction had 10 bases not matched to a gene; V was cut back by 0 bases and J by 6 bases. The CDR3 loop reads CASSLEPSGLGDTQYF. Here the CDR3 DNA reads TGCGCCAGCAGCTTGGAGCCTAGCGGCTTGGGGGATACGCAGTATTTT. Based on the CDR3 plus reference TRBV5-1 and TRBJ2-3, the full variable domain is KAGVTQTPRYLIKTRGQQVTLSCSPISGHRSVSWYQQTPGQGLQFLFEYFSETQRNKGNFPGRFSGRQFSNSRSEMNVSTLELGDSALYLCASSLEPSGLGDTQYFGPGTRLTVL.

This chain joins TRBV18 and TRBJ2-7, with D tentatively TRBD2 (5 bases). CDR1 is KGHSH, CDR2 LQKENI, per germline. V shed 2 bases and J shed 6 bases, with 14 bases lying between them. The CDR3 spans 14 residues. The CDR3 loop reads CASSPGQDGIEQYF. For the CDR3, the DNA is TGTGCCAGCTCACCAGGCCAGGACGGGATCGAGCAGTACTTC.